The 25 T cell receptor beta chains below all came from one sample that was sequenced in a study of T cells in Graves' hyperthyroidism and ophthalmopathy (dated by TCRdb to the late 2010s). Preparation of the library involved multiplex PCR. Sequencing was performed on an Illumina HiSeq 2000. TCR beta CDR3 regions were amplified from RNA transcripts. For the first round of RT-PCR on the TCR CDR3, the HTBI primer set was used together with the Qiagen OneStep RT-PCR kit. Using fastp at Q25 and MiXCR, TCRdb reprocessed the public reads and kept productive beta chains. Entries are consolidated by CDR3 protein sequence, retaining the most common genes and DNA. In this sample the table shows some 510,000 distinct CDR3 sequences, 40% to 55% of which occur a single time. Just over 8% of the sample belongs to the ten largest clones. Specimen: peripheral blood or thyroid tissue (not recorded which). These receptors were collected from a woman between 18 and 29 years old with Graves' hyperthyroidism. Donor details come from another sample of the same person, matched by shared clones.

The genes are TRBV10-3 and TRBJ2-5, with 9 bases matching TRBD1. This CDR3 has 15 residues. J lost 3 bases, V lost 0 bases, and 2 bases had no gene match. The germline gives CDR1 ENHRY, CDR2 SYGVKD. CDR3 in amino acids: CAISESGTGKETQYF. DNA of the CDR3: TGTGCCATCAGTGAGTCCGGGACAGGGAAAGAGACCCAGTACTTC.

V and J are TRBV29-1 and TRBJ1-5; D might be TRBD1 (6 bases). Per germline, CDR1 SQVTM and CDR2 ANQGSEA. The CDR3 sequence is 14 residues long. Deletions cut 6 bases from V and 0 bases from J, with 12 bases between. The CDR3: CSVVRTASNQPQHF. As DNA, the CDR3 is TGCAGCGTGGTCAGGACAGCTAGCAATCAGCCCCAGCATTTT. The full variable domain, its missing parts supplied by reference TRBV29-1 and TRBJ1-5, is SAVISQKPSRDICQRGTSLTIQCQVDSQVTMMFWYRQQPGQSLTLIATANQGSEATYESGFVIDKFPISRPNLTFSTLTVSNMSPEDSSIYLCSVVRTASNQPQHFGDGTRLSIL.

This rearrangement joins TRBV29-1 to TRBJ1-4, with TRBD1 as a possible D gene (5 bases). CDR1 and CDR2 (germline): SQVTM, ANQGSEA. This CDR3 spans 11 amino acids. The V end was cut by 3 bases, the J end by 12 bases, with 11 bases between. The CDR3 DNA follows: TGCAGCGTTGATCACCGGGGGGAACTGTTTTTT. This translates into CSVDHRGELFF.

Regarding this clonotype: This may be a read error, as it is one base from a much larger clone. The V gene is TRBV2, the J gene TRBJ1-2; D gene ambiguous. Germline assignment: CDR1 SNHLY and CDR2 FYNNEI. V gave up 8 bases and J gave up 4 bases, with 14 bases separating them. This CDR3 contains 13 residues. CDR3 loop: CASQFWDSYGYTF. The CDR3 region has the DNA TGTGCCAGCCAATTTTGGGATTCCTATGGCTACACCTTC.

The J gene is TRBJ1-1, the V gene TRBV7-2; no firm D call. The CDR3 is 13 residues long. The V end lost 7 bases, the J end lost 7 bases, and 16 bases lay between the germline ends. CDR1 and CDR2 from the germline V gene are SGHTA and FQGNSA. As DNA, the CDR3 is TGTGCCAGCACCGCGGGCATGTTGGATGAAGCTTTCTTT. Residues: CASTAGMLDEAFF.

With regard to this clonotype: Given a much more abundant clone one base away, this may be a read error. The chain uses TRBV29-1 and TRBJ2-7; a weak D match, TRBD1 (5 bases). Germline CDR1 and CDR2: SQVTM and ANQGSEA. There are 13 residues in the CDR3. V dropped 3 bases and J dropped 3 bases, with 12 bases sitting between them. The chain's CDR3 is CSVEKGQIYEQYF. The CDR3 DNA sequence: TGCAGCGTTGAGAAGGGGCAAATCTACGAGCAGTACTTC.

The chain employs TRBV11-2 and TRBJ2-7; D may be TRBD1 or TRBD2 (5 bases each). The CDR3 sequence is 14 residues long. Germline CDR1 and CDR2: SGHAT and FQNNGV. The ends were cut back, 5 bases at V and 2 bases at J, with 13 bases in the middle. CDR3 in DNA: TGTGCCAGCAGCAGACGGGACGGGACCTACGAGCAGTACTTC. Its translation: CASSRRDGTYEQYF.

The rearrangement links TRBV20-1 to TRBJ1-6; no reliable D call. Germline CDR1 and CDR2: DFQATT and SNEGSKA (reference sequence). V was pared by 3 bases and J by 10 bases, with 10 bases between. The CDR3 loop spans 12 amino acids. CDR3 DNA sequence: TGCAGTGCTAGTCCGGAAGTATCACCCCTCCACTTT. Translation: CSASPEVSPLHF.

This clonotype was detected only a few times. J is TRBJ1-5 and V is TRBV24-1; 8 bases are a match to TRBD1. The CDR3 loop spans 16 amino acids. The junction had 3 bases not matched to a gene; V was cut back by 2 bases and J by 1 base. CDR1 and CDR2 from the germline V gene are KGHDR and SFDVKD. The CDR3 DNA reads as TGTGCCACCAGTGATTCCCAGGGGGCAAGCAATCAGCCCCAGCATTTT. Residues: CATSDSQGASNQPQHF.

J is TRBJ1-4 and V is TRBV7-8; no clear D gene. V was clipped by 5 bases and J by 2 bases, with 12 bases between them. This CDR3 has 15 residues. CDR1 is SGHVS and CDR2 is FQNEAQ in the germline V gene. The DNA for the CDR3 is TGTGCCAGCAGCATCCACAGAGTCACTAATGAAAAACTGTTTTTT. Amino acid sequence: CASSIHRVTNEKLFF.

V and J are TRBV14 and TRBJ1-6; 7 positions match TRBD1. Germline-derived CDR1 and CDR2 are SGHDN and FVKESK. The ends lost 0 bases at V and 6 bases at J; junction bases unmatched: 8. The CDR3 is made up of 17 amino acids. DNA of the CDR3: TGTGCCAGCAGCCAAGATAAAGGGGGCGGATTTAATTCACCCCTCCACTTT. This gives the protein CASSQDKGGGFNSPLHF.

The chain uses TRBV25-1 and TRBJ1-1; the D is unclear. V lost 6 bases to trimming and J lost 4 bases, with 21 bases between them. The CDR3 sequence is 16 residues long. The germline V gene encodes CDR1 MGHDK and CDR2 SYGVNS. The CDR3 DNA follows: TGTGCCAGCAGCCAAGGAGCTTTGCTTGCGGGCACTGAAGCTTTCTTT. Protein: CASSQGALLAGTEAFF.

The rearrangement joins TRBV6-2 or TRBV6-3 to TRBJ1-2, with D uncertain. Germline CDR1 and CDR2: MNHEY and SVGEGT. V was cut by 5 bases and J by 0 bases, with 19 bases left in between. The CDR3 consists of 17 residues. The CDR3 bases are TGTGCCAGCAGTCTCACTTACCGGGGTAGGGCTAACTATGGCTACACCTTC. It encodes CASSLTYRGRANYGYTF.

The J gene is TRBJ2-7, the V gene TRBV7-9, with unresolved D. The CDR3 is made up of 11 amino acids. V was clipped by 9 bases and J by 1 base, with 7 bases between them. Looked up from germline, CDR1 is SEHNR and CDR2 is FQNEAQ (reference sequence). The CDR3 sequence: CARATSYEQYF. CDR3 bases: TGTGCCAGGGCGACGTCCTACGAGCAGTACTTC.

This clonotype was recorded at least ten times. This rearrangement joins TRBV5-8 to TRBJ1-2; a weak D match, TRBD1 (6 bases). Germline CDR1 is SGHTS and CDR2 is YDEGEE. The CDR3 totals 14 residues. The V end lost 0 bases, the J end lost 4 bases, and 10 bases lay between the germline ends. In DNA, the CDR3 is TGTGCCAGCAGCTTGGGACAGGATGTCTATGGCTACACCTTC. This codes for CASSLGQDVYGYTF.

As to this clonotype: Likely a read error: the CDR3 ends without its conserved phenylalanine or tryptophan. The CDR3 coding sequence is TGTGCCAGCAGCTTAGACTCAGGGAGGTCCTACGAGCAGTACCTC. Translated, it gives CASSLDSGRSYEQYL. The V gene is TRBV7-9, the J gene TRBJ2-7; weak D call: TRBD2 (6 bases). Germline CDR1 reads SEHNR; CDR2 reads FQNEAQ (reference sequence). This CDR3 is 15 amino acids long. Trimming took off 1 base at V and 1 base at J, with 11 bases between the two ends.

The chain links TRBV25-1 to TRBJ1-6; D not resolved. The germline V gene has CDR1 MGHDK and CDR2 SYGVNS. This CDR3 is 13 amino acids long. V was trimmed by 9 bases and J by 7 bases, leaving 13 bases between them. The CDR3: CASQGSRNSPLHF. The CDR3 region has the DNA TGTGCCAGTCAAGGGTCGCGCAATTCACCCCTCCACTTT.

V usage is TRBV25-1 and J usage is TRBJ1-4; 9 bases align to TRBD1. From germline, CDR1 is MGHDK and CDR2 SYGVNS. V shed 6 bases and J 7 bases; nucleotides not matched to a gene: 9. CDR3 length equals 15 residues. Written as DNA, the CDR3 is TGTGCCAGCAGCCGAGGGGGACAGGGACGTGAAAAACTGTTTTTT. Protein: CASSRGGQGREKLFF.

A few counts support this clonotype. CDR3 sequence reads: CASSLADTGVQPQHF. The CDR3 DNA sequence: TGTGCCAGCAGCTTAGCGGATACAGGGGTACAGCCCCAGCATTTT. The J gene is TRBJ1-5, the V gene TRBV7-8; TRBD1 agrees at 7 bases. The V and J ends lost 0 bases and 7 bases, in that order; junction bases with no gene match: 6. This CDR3 is 15 amino acids long. The germline V gene encodes CDR1 SGHVS and CDR2 FQNEAQ.

This clonotype has more than one count but fewer than ten. The chain has TRBV19 and TRBJ1-2, with D possibly being TRBD1 (6 bases). Germline CDR1 and CDR2: LNHDA and SQIVND (reference sequence). V lost 8 bases and J lost 1, with 23 bases in between. The CDR3 sequence is 17 residues long. This CDR3 is CASRRRQGTGYNYGYTF. CDR3 DNA sequence: TGTGCCAGTCGCAGACGGCAGGGGACGGGTTATAACTATGGCTACACCTTC.

This clonotype was found a few times. The V gene is TRBV19, the J gene TRBJ2-7, with D possibly matching TRBD2 (5 bases). V was trimmed by 9 bases and J by 6 bases, leaving 18 bases between them. The CDR3 is made up of 13 amino acids. From germline, CDR1 is LNHDA and CDR2 SQIVND (reference sequence). The CDR3 loop reads CASKGRDSREQYF. CDR3 DNA sequence: TGTGCCAGCAAGGGTCGGGATAGCCGCGAGCAGTACTTC. Based on the CDR3 plus reference TRBV19 and TRBJ2-7, the full variable domain is DGGITQSPKYLFRKEGQNVTLSCEQNLNHDAMYWYRQDPGQGLRLIYYSQIVNDFQKGDIAEGYSVSREKKESFPLTVTSAQKNPTAFYLCASKGRDSREQYFGPGTRLTVT.

Details on this clonotype: It may be a read error: a sequence one base away is much more abundant. The rearrangement uses TRBV29-1 and TRBJ1-2; 7 positions match TRBD1. J gave up 6 bases and V 4 bases, and 14 bases lay outside the gene matches. This CDR3 is 15 amino acids long. CDR1 SQVTM and CDR2 ANQGSEA come from the germline V gene. CDR3 protein: CSVGDIGGEGDGYTF. The CDR3 DNA is TGCAGCGTTGGAGATATAGGGGGCGAGGGAGATGGCTACACCTTC.

The chain employs TRBV24-1 and TRBJ2-7, with 10 bases fitting TRBD2. Looked up from germline, CDR1 is KGHDR and CDR2 is SFDVKD. This CDR3 has 15 residues. The ends lost 11 bases at V and 7 bases at J; junction bases unmatched: 16. The CDR3 DNA sequence: TGTGCCATCGAAAACAGTCTAGCGGGAGACGGGGAGCAGTACTTC. It is translated as CAIENSLAGDGEQYF.

This chain uses TRBV2 with TRBJ2-7; a possible D gene is TRBD1 (5 bases). V dropped 6 bases and J dropped 4 bases, with 13 bases sitting between them. The CDR3 consists of 13 residues. Germline V lookup: CDR1 SNHLY, CDR2 FYNNEI. The CDR3 DNA sequence: TGTGCCAGCAGCGTCTTTGCAGGGTACGAGCAGTACTTC. Protein product: CASSVFAGYEQYF.

This clonotype was recorded only once. This chain joins TRBV9 and TRBJ2-7; TRBD2 matches 13 bases. V lost 0 bases and J lost 6; bases outside the gene matches: 15. This CDR3 contains 19 residues. Germline-derived CDR1 and CDR2 are SGDLS and YYNGEE. CDR3 in DNA: TGTGCCAGCAGCGTAGCCCCCCAACAAAGACTAGCGGGAGGTGCCGAGCAGTACTTC. It translates to CASSVAPQQRLAGGAEQYF.